This TCR beta chain derives from a study of blood T cell repertoires in COVID-19. Here immunoSEQ multiplex PCR was the method, and the copy in TCRdb shows in-frame clones only, minus some. The sample lists roughly 190,000 clones, less than 90% seen once, with about 3.2% in the top ten. The CDR3 is 16 residues long. The germline gives CDR1 SGHTA, CDR2 FQGNSA. With V trimmed by 4 bases and J by 6 bases, 12 bases remained unmatched. The sequence was obtained from a woman in her 30s who had been exposed to COVID-19. The sequenced sample was PBMCs or T cells enriched from blood (not recorded which). The chain links TRBV7-2 to TRBJ2-5; 9 bases match TRBD2. The CDR3 DNA reads as TGTGCCAGCAGCTCCCCCCGGCGGGGGGGCTCCAAGACCCAGTACTTC. Its translation: CASSSPRRGGSKTQYF.